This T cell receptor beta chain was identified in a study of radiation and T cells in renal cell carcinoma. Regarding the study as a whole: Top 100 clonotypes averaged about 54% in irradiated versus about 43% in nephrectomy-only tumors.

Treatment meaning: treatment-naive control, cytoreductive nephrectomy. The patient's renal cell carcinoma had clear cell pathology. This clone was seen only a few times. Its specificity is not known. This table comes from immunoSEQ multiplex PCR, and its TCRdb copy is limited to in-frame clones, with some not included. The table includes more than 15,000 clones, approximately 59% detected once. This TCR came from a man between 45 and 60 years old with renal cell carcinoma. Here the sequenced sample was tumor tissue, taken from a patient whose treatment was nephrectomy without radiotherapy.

CDR3 sequence (DNA): TGTGCCTGGAGCCGACAGGGAGGACTGCGAGCTTTCTTT. Its translation is CAWSRQGGLRAFF. The V call is TRBV30, the J call TRBJ1-1; TRBD1 matches 7 bases. Losses at the gene ends were 3 bases for V and 10 bases for J; bases not matched to a gene: 11. Germline V gives CDR1 GTSNPN, CDR2 SVGIG (reference sequence). The CDR3 length is 13 residues.